Listed here are 27 T cell receptor beta chains from one sample, sequenced in a study of blood T cell repertoires in COVID-19. Sequencing used immunoSEQ multiplex PCR; TCRdb keeps in-frame clones, though not all of them. Among 400,000 or so clones listed, approximately 90% were seen once. The sample was peripheral blood. These receptors all stem from a man aged 18 to 35 with COVID-19, enrolled during active disease.

This chain uses TRBV9 with TRBJ2-4, with 9 bases matching TRBD1. The CDR3 is 17 residues long. Germline values: CDR1 SGDLS, CDR2 YYNGEE. Trimming at V came to 4 bases and at J to 8 bases, leaving 16 bases not matched to a gene. The CDR3 DNA reads as TGTGCCAGCAGCTCCCAACGTCGGACAGGGGCTGGAGACATTCAGTACTTC. This translates into CASSSQRRTGAGDIQYF.

The chain links TRBV5-1 to TRBJ1-1; TRBD1 matches at 9 bases. Per the germline V gene, CDR1 is SGHRS and CDR2 is YFSETQ. The CDR3 consists of 17 residues. J lost 0 bases, V lost 4 bases, and 10 bases had no gene match. The CDR3 region is CASSPRLRDRVNTEAFF. The CDR3 DNA reads TGCGCCAGCAGCCCACGCCTCCGGGACAGGGTGAACACTGAAGCTTTCTTT. Based on the CDR3 plus reference TRBV5-1 and TRBJ1-1, the full variable domain is KAGVTQTPRYLIKTRGQQVTLSCSPISGHRSVSWYQQTPGQGLQFLFEYFSETQRNKGNFPGRFSGRQFSNSRSEMNVSTLELGDSALYLCASSPRLRDRVNTEAFFGQGTRLTVV.

This clone was observed a single time. The chain recombines TRBV7-8 with TRBJ2-1, with TRBD2 identical over 12 bases. In germline, CDR1 is SGHVS, CDR2 FQNEAQ. The CDR3 has 15 amino acids. V lost 3 bases to trimming and J lost 5 bases; unmatched junction nucleotides: 2. The CDR3 protein is CASSFLAGGNNEQFF. The CDR3 nucleotides are TGTGCCAGCAGCTTCCTAGCGGGGGGGAACAATGAGCAGTTCTTC.

The rearrangement links TRBV6-6 to TRBJ1-1; 8 bases are a match to TRBD1. The germline V gene has CDR1 MNHNY and CDR2 SVGAGI (reference sequence). Trimming at V came to 8 bases and at J to 2 bases, leaving 10 bases not matched to a gene. The CDR3 has 15 residues. CDR3 protein: CASRTGTGINTEAFF. CDR3 in DNA: TGTGCCAGCCGAACCGGGACAGGTATAAACACTGAAGCTTTCTTT.

The V call is TRBV19, the J call TRBJ2-7, with 9 bases that match TRBD1. Germline V gives CDR1 LNHDA, CDR2 SQIVND (reference sequence). The CDR3 runs to 14 residues. V was clipped by 2 bases and J by 5 bases; unmatched bases: 4. CDR3 coding DNA: TGTGCCAGTAGTATAATGGGACAGGGCAACGAGCAGTACTTC. It specifies CASSIMGQGNEQYF.

This chain links TRBV5-1 with TRBJ1-2; D might be TRBD1 (6 bases). V dropped 4 bases and J dropped 3 bases, with 16 bases sitting between them. The germline V gene encodes CDR1 SGHRS and CDR2 YFSETQ. The CDR3 has 15 amino acids. CDR3 in amino acids: CASSAKQGSHYGYTF. CDR3 coding DNA: TGCGCCAGCAGCGCAAAGCAGGGGTCGCACTATGGCTACACCTTC.

The chain links TRBV2 to TRBJ1-1, with D possibly matching TRBD1 (5 bases). Germline V gives CDR1 SNHLY, CDR2 FYNNEI. V was shortened by 7 bases and J by 3 bases, with 15 bases between the two germline ends. The length of the CDR3 is 14 residues. CDR3 bases: TGTGCCAGCACGGTTACCCAGGGTGACACTGAAGCTTTCTTT. It is translated as CASTVTQGDTEAFF.

The chain carries TRBV7-8 and TRBJ2-1, with TRBD2 matching over 9 bases. Germline V gives CDR1 SGHVS, CDR2 FQNEAQ. The CDR3 loop spans 14 amino acids. With V trimmed by 5 bases and J by 7 bases, 6 bases remained unmatched. The CDR3 DNA is TGTGCCAGCAGCAAAGGGACTAGCAGGAATGAGCAGTTCTTC. This encodes CASSKGTSRNEQFF.

The chain links TRBV27 to TRBJ1-1, with D tentatively TRBD1 (5 bases). This CDR3 is built from 13 residues. The germline CDR1 and CDR2 sequences are MNHEY and SMNVEV (reference sequence). Trimming took 5 bases from V and 1 from J, leaving 8 bases between them. For the CDR3, the DNA is TGTGCCAGCAGTACAAGGGGGAACACTGAAGCTTTCTTT. The encoded protein is CASSTRGNTEAFF.

The chain is built from TRBV6-5 and TRBJ2-5, with TRBD2 matching 11 bases. The CDR3 has 16 residues. Looked up from germline, CDR1 is MNHEY and CDR2 is SVGAGI. Trimming at V came to 4 bases and at J to 1 base, leaving 5 bases not matched to a gene. The CDR3 nucleotides read TGTGCCAGCAGTTTGTCCGGGACTAGCGGCCAAGAGACCCAGTACTTC. Residues: CASSLSGTSGQETQYF.

The chain joins TRBV5-4 to TRBJ2-3; TRBD2 matches 9 bases. V dropped 1 base and J dropped 5; count of bases not matched to a gene: 11. Germline assignment: CDR1 SGHNT and CDR2 YYREEE (reference sequence). The CDR3 has 17 residues. Written as DNA, the CDR3 is TGTGCCAGCAGCTTGTTTGGCGGGAGGGCCGGGGTAGATACGCAGTATTTT. The encoded protein is CASSLFGGRAGVDTQYF.

The rearrangement joins TRBV7-3 to TRBJ2-1; 12 positions match TRBD2. The length of the CDR3 is 19 residues. Germline V gene data show CDR1 as SGHTA and CDR2 as FQGTGA. V shed 2 bases, J shed 1 base, and the junction held 9 bases outside the gene matches. The CDR3 protein is CASSLASGRALRSYNEQFF. The CDR3 bases are TGTGCCAGCAGCTTAGCTAGCGGGAGGGCCCTCAGGTCCTACAATGAGCAGTTCTTC.

V gene TRBV7-6 combines with J gene TRBJ2-1, with 12 bases lining up with TRBD2. Germline V gene sequence: CDR1 SGHVS, CDR2 FNYEAQ. CDR3 length: 18 residues. V shed 3 bases and J 5 bases; nucleotides not matched to a gene: 11. The CDR3 coding sequence is TGTGCCAGCAGCTTTGGGCTAGCGGGAGGGGAGGGCCACAATGAGCAGTTCTTC. As protein: CASSFGLAGGEGHNEQFF.

This clone showed up just a few times. The chain joins TRBV6-5 to TRBJ2-3; 13 nucleotides align to TRBD2. There are 15 residues in the CDR3. Losses at the gene ends were 2 bases for V and 4 bases for J; bases not matched to a gene: 0. The germline V gene encodes CDR1 MNHEY and CDR2 SVGAGI. The CDR3: CASSYTSGGADTQYF. The CDR3 DNA reads TGTGCCAGCAGTTACACTAGCGGGGGGGCAGATACGCAGTATTTT.

This clone has just one count. The chain uses TRBV30 and TRBJ1-2, with D maybe TRBD1 (6 bases). Germline values: CDR1 GTSNPN, CDR2 SVGIG (reference sequence). The length of the CDR3 is 13 residues. V was pared by 4 bases and J by 8 bases, with 17 bases between. The CDR3 sequence is CAWTVQGGEGYTF. Here the CDR3 DNA reads TGTGCCTGGACCGTGCAAGGGGGTGAGGGCTACACCTTC.

This chain joins TRBV7-2 and TRBJ1-6, with D unresolved. Trimming took 0 bases from V and 6 from J, leaving 9 bases between them. The CDR3 extends over 15 amino acids. Germline CDR1 and CDR2: SGHTA and FQGNSA. The CDR3 region is CASSLAYGSNSPLHF. For the CDR3, the DNA is TGTGCCAGCAGCTTAGCATATGGGAGTAATTCACCCCTCCACTTT. The complete variable domain, with remaining parts taken from reference TRBV7-2 and TRBJ1-6, reads GAGVSQSPSNKVTEKGKDVELRCDPISGHTALYWYRQSLGQGLEFLIYFQGNSAPDKSGLPSDRFSAERTGGSVSTLTIQRTQQEDSAVYLCASSLAYGSNSPLHFGNGTRLTVT.

Concerning this clone itself: The sample has other DNA sequences that encode this CDR3 too. The chain employs TRBV2 and TRBJ1-2, with D possibly matching TRBD1 (6 bases). The CDR3 is made up of 12 amino acids. CDR1 SNHLY and CDR2 FYNNEI come from the germline V gene. Trimming cost V 2 bases and J 5 bases, with 6 bases left between them. CDR3 sequence reads: CASSEQGYGYTF. In nucleotides, the CDR3 is TGTGCCAGCAGTGAACAGGGGTATGGCTACACCTTC. The variable domain in full, with the rest retrieved from reference TRBV2 and TRBJ1-2, is EPEVTQTPSHQVTQMGQEVILRCVPISNHLYFYWYRQILGQKVEFLVSFYNNEISEKSEIFDDQFSVERPDGSNFTLKIRSTKLEDSAMYFCASSEQGYGYTFGSGTRLTVV.

The CDR3 loop is CASSLDGTGINEQFF. DNA of the CDR3: TGCGCCAGCAGCTTGGACGGGACAGGAATAAACGAGCAGTTCTTC. The V gene is TRBV5-1, the J gene TRBJ2-1; 8 bases are shared with TRBD1. The germline V gene encodes CDR1 SGHRS and CDR2 YFSETQ. The CDR3 contains 15 residues. V shed 0 bases and J 10 bases; nucleotides not matched to a gene: 9.

The rearrangement joins TRBV2 to TRBJ2-7; TRBD1 is a possible D gene (7 bases). V lost 10 bases to trimming and J lost 4 bases, with 20 bases between them. CDR3 length equals 14 residues. Germline V CDR1 and CDR2: SNHLY, FYNNEI. The CDR3 reads CATHKGQGGYEQYF. As DNA, the CDR3 is TGTGCCACCCATAAAGGGCAGGGGGGTTACGAGCAGTACTTC.

This clone has a single count. CDR3 residues: CASSYGTLTGSGDEQYF. The DNA for the CDR3 is TGTGCCAGCAGCTATGGGACCCTGACAGGGTCAGGGGACGAGCAGTACTTC. The chain uses TRBV7-9 and TRBJ2-7; 7 bases map to TRBD1. Trimming took 4 bases from V and 5 from J; bases not matched to a gene: 17. Germline V CDR1 and CDR2: SEHNR, FQNEAQ (reference sequence). CDR3 size: 17 residues.

This clone was counted once. This sample includes further DNA sequences coding for the same CDR3. The chain is built from TRBV5-1 and TRBJ1-4; a possible D gene is TRBD1 (6 bases). The germline gives CDR1 SGHRS, CDR2 YFSETQ. The V end lost 1 base, the J end lost 2 bases, and 6 bases lay between the germline ends. The CDR3 is 14 residues long. The CDR3 sequence: CASSLTGTNEKLFF. For the CDR3, the DNA is TGCGCCAGCAGCTTGACAGGGACTAATGAAAAACTGTTTTTT.

This clone was found a few times. V is TRBV19 and J is TRBJ2-7; TRBD2 might be the D (7 bases). V lost 3 bases, J lost 2 bases, and 11 bases lay in between. CDR1 and CDR2 from the germline V gene are LNHDA and SQIVND (reference sequence). The CDR3 has 14 residues. In DNA, the CDR3 is TGTGCCAGTAGTATGCGGGGGCCCCCCTACGAGCAGTACTTC. Its translation is CASSMRGPPYEQYF.

The chain carries TRBV7-2 and TRBJ1-2; 7 bases fit TRBD1. CDR1 and CDR2 (germline): SGHTA, FQGNSA. There are 12 residues in the CDR3. Trimming cost V 9 bases and J 8 bases; bases outside gene matches: 9. The DNA for the CDR3 is TGTGCCAGACAGGGGCCGCAGGAAGGCTACACCTTC. Amino acids: CARQGPQEGYTF.

This clone was found a few times. J is TRBJ2-1 and V is TRBV6-1; D remains unclear. The CDR3 totals 15 residues. Trimming pared 1 base from V and 0 bases from J, leaving 7 bases between. CDR1 and CDR2 from the germline V gene are MNHNS and SASEGT. DNA of the CDR3: TGTGCCAGCAGTGAAGTGAGATACTCCTACAATGAGCAGTTCTTC. Protein sequence: CASSEVRYSYNEQFF.

The V gene is TRBV4-1, the J gene TRBJ2-5; D uncertain. This CDR3 is 14 amino acids long. Germline lookup yields CDR1 MGHRA and CDR2 YSYEKL. V gave up 0 bases and J gave up 4 bases, with 9 bases separating them. The CDR3: CASSQDPGLETQYF. The CDR3 DNA reads TGCGCCAGCAGCCAAGATCCCGGGTTAGAGACCCAGTACTTC.

The V call is TRBV4-2, the J call TRBJ1-4; D not resolved. This CDR3 spans 14 amino acids. Trimming removed 2 bases from V and 3 bases from J, with 7 bases in between. Germline V gives CDR1 LGHNA, CDR2 YNFKEQ. The CDR3 sequence is CASSQRESNEKLFF. The CDR3 nucleotides are TGTGCCAGCAGCCAACGGGAGTCTAATGAAAAACTGTTTTTT.

The rearrangement uses TRBV28 and TRBJ1-3; the D gene is possibly TRBD1 (6 bases). The germline V gene has CDR1 MDHEN and CDR2 SYDVKM. Deletions cut 6 bases from V and 0 bases from J, with 9 bases between. The CDR3 spans 14 residues. CDR3 residues: CASRQGSSGNTIYF. The CDR3 DNA follows: TGTGCCAGCAGACAGGGAAGCTCTGGAAACACCATATATTTT.